This T cell receptor (beta chain) was retrieved from a study of blood T cell repertoires in COVID-19. The wider study: There were acute and convalescent COVID-19 samples, and they came from the United States, Italy and Spain.

The CDR3 runs to 12 residues. Germline CDR1 and CDR2: MNHNY and SVGAGI (reference sequence). V was clipped by 4 bases and J by 7 bases, with 8 bases between them. Repertoires were generated with immunoSEQ multiplex PCR, while TCRdb's copy carries only in-frame clones and drops some. The sample has about 150,000 clones, about 85% seen once; the top ten hold more than 2.5%. The TCR originated in a human donor with COVID-19, enrolled during active disease. The donor label of this sample is uncertain. V gene TRBV6-6 combines with J gene TRBJ2-1; tentatively, D is TRBD2 (5 bases). Input material: peripheral blood. The CDR3 bases are TGTGCCAGCAGTTTTAGCGCAAATGAGCAGTTCTTC. Translation: CASSFSANEQFF.